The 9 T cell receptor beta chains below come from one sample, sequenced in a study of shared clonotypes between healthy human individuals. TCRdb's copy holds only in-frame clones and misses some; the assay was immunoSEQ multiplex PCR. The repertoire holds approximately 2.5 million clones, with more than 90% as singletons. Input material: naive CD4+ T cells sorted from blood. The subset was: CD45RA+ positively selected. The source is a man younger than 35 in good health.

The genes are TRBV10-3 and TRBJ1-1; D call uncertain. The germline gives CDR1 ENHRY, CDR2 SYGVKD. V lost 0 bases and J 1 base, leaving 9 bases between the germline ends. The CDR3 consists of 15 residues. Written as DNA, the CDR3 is TGTGCCATCAGTGAGTCAGACATTTCGAACACTGAAGCTTTCTTT. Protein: CAISESDISNTEAFF.

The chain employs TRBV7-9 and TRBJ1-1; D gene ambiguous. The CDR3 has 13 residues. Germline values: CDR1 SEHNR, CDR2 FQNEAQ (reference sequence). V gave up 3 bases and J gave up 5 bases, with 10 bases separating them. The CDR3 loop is CASSFSYGTEAFF. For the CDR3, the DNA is TGTGCCAGCAGCTTCTCTTACGGGACTGAAGCTTTCTTT. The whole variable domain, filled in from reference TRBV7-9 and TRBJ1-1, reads DTGVSQNPRHKITKRGQNVTFRCDPISEHNRLYWYRQTLGQGPEFLTYFQNEAQLEKSRLLSDRFSAERPKGSFSTLEIQRTEQGDSAMYLCASSFSYGTEAFFGQGTRLTVV.

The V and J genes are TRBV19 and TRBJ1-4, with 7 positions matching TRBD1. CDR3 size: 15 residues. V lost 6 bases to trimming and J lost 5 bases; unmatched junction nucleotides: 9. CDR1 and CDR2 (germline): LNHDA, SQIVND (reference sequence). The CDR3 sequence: CASSTGTDKNEKLFF. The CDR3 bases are TGTGCCAGTAGCACAGGGACAGATAAAAATGAAAAACTGTTTTTT.

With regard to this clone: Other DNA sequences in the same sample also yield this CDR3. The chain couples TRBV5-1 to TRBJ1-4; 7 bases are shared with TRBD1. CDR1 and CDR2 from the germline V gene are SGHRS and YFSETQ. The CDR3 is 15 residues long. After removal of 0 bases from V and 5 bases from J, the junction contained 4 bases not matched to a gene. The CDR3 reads CASSLDRGRNEKLFF. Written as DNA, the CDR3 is TGCGCCAGCAGCTTGGATAGGGGGCGGAATGAAAAACTGTTTTTT.

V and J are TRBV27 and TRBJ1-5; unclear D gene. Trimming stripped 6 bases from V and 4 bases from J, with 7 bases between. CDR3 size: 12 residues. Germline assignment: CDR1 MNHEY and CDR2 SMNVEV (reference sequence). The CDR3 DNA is TGTGCCAGCAGGACGGTGAATCAGCCCCAGCATTTT. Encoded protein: CASRTVNQPQHF.

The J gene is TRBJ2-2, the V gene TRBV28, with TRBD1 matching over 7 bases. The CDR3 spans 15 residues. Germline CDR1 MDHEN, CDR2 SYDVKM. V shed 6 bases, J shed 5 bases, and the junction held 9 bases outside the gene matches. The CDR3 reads CASSFRTGGTGELFF. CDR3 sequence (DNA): TGTGCCAGCAGCTTCCGGACAGGCGGGACCGGGGAGCTGTTTTTT.

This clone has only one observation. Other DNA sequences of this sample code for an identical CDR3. This chain's CDR3 is CASSLAGGETQYF. DNA for the CDR3: TGTGCCAGCAGCTTAGCGGGGGGAGAGACCCAGTACTTC. The chain recombines TRBV7-9 with TRBJ2-5; D is perhaps TRBD2 (6 bases). Trimming cost V 0 bases and J 4 bases, with 6 bases left between them. The CDR3 spans 13 residues. Germline CDR1 reads SEHNR; CDR2 reads FQNEAQ (reference sequence).

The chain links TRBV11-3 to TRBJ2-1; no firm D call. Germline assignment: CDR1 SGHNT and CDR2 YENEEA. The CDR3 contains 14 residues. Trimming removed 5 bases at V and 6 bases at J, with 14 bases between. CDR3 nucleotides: TGTGCCAGCAGCACTTTTCGGGCCCCCAATGAGCAGTTCTTC. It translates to CASSTFRAPNEQFF.

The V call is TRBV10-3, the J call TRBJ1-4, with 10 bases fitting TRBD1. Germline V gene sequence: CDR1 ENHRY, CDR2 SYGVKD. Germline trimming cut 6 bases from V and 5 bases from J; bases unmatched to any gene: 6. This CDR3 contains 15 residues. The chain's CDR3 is CAISSPGQGNEKLFF. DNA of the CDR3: TGTGCCATCAGCTCTCCGGGACAGGGGAATGAAAAACTGTTTTTT.